Below, one T cell receptor beta chain is given with its context. Via MiXCR, TCRdb re-called the 5' RACE reads, giving one row per CDR3 protein. The sample consists of some 320,000 distinct CDR3 sequences, over 8% of them appearing once. This sample is part of a study of T cells after yellow fever vaccination. V was clipped by 4 bases and J by 15 bases, with 16 bases between them. The CDR3 is 12 amino acids. Germline loops: CDR1 MGHRA, CDR2 YSYEKL. This specimen was PBMCs, taken on the day of the first yellow fever vaccination. The TCR comes from a man between 18 and 29 years old who received the YFV17D yellow fever vaccine. The chain combines TRBV4-1 with TRBJ2-1; D not resolved. CDR3 in amino acids: CASSPGSTRRFF. Written as DNA, the CDR3 is TGCGCCAGCAGCCCAGGAAGTACACGACGGTTCTTC.